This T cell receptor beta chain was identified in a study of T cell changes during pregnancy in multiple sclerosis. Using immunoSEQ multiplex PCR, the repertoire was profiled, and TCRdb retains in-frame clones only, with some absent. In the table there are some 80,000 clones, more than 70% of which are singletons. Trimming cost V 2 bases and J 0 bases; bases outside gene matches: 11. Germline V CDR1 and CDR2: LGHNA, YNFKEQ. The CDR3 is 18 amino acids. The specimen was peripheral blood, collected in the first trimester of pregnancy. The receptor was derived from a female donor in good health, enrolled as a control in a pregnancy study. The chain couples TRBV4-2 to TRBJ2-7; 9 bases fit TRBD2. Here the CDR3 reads CASSQPPSSGAISYEQYF. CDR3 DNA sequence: TGTGCCAGCAGCCAACCCCCCTCTAGCGGGGCGATCTCCTACGAGCAGTACTTC.